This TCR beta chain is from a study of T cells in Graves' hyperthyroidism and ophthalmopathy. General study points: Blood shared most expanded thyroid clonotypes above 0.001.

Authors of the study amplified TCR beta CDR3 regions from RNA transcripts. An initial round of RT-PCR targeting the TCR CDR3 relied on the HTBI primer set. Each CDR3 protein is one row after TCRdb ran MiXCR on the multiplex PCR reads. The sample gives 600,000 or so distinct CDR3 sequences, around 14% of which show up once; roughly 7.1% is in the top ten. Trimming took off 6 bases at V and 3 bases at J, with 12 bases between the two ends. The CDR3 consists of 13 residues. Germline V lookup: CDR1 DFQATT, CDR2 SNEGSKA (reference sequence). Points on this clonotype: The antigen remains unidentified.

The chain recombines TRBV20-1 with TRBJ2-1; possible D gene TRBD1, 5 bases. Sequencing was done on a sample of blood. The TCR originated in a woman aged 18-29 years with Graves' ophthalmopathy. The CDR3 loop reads CSARPQGYNEQFF. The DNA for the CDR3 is TGCAGTGCGCGGCCCCAGGGCTACAATGAGCAGTTCTTC.